Presented here are 27 T cell receptor beta chains from one specimen sequenced in a study of cytomegalovirus exposure and HLA in healthy donors (dated by TCRdb to the late 2010s). The library was built by means of the immunoSEQ multiplex PCR assay. The multiplex PCR relied on a mix of 60 forward primers for TCR Vbeta segments and 13 reverse primers for TCR Jbeta segments. As stored in TCRdb, this immuneACCESS dataset retains in-frame rearrangements with V and J assigned. A fraction of the clones does not appear; measured against another copy, unresolved V genes explain less than half of the discrepancy, and the remainder lacks a known reason. The sample includes fewer than 180,000 clones, with around 79% observed a single time. Approximately 6% of the sample comes from the top ten. The sample consisted of PBMCs. These receptors came from a man aged 50 to 59 in good health and CMV-seropositive.

Regarding this clone: A much larger clone lies a single base off, so this may be a read error. The chain uses TRBV6-5 and TRBJ2-1; TRBD2 aligns across 11 bases. CDR3 length equals 15 residues. Trimming removed 5 bases from V and 2 bases from J; junction bases left unmatched: 2. Germline lookup yields CDR1 MNHEY and CDR2 SVGAGI. The CDR3 region has the DNA TGTGCCAGCAGTATAGCGGGAGGGCCCTACAATGAGCAGTTCTTC. This encodes CASSIAGGPYNEQFF.

The chain is built from TRBV10-3 and TRBJ2-1; 8 positions agree with TRBD1. CDR1 is ENHRY, CDR2 SYGVKD, per germline. This CDR3 contains 14 residues. V lost 0 bases to trimming and J lost 8 bases; unmatched junction nucleotides: 3. The CDR3 here is CAISESSQGDEQFF. DNA of the CDR3: TGTGCCATCAGTGAGTCATCACAGGGGGATGAGCAGTTCTTC.

The chain employs TRBV6-4 and TRBJ2-3; TRBD2 matches 9 bases. Looked up from germline, CDR1 is MRHNA and CDR2 is SNTAGT. This CDR3 has 14 amino acids. The V and J ends lost 5 bases and 1 base, in that order; junction bases with no gene match: 1. CDR3 sequence (DNA): TGTGCCAGCAGTTTAGCGGGAGGCACAGATACGCAGTATTTT. Translated: CASSLAGGTDTQYF.

The chain recombines TRBV7-3 with TRBJ1-1; D is unresolved. CDR3 length equals 13 residues. Germline assignment: CDR1 SGHTA and CDR2 FQGTGA. V lost 5 bases and J lost 2, with 9 bases in between. Here the CDR3 DNA reads TGTGCCAGCAGCCGGGGATATAACACTGAAGCTTTCTTT. This codes for CASSRGYNTEAFF.

The J gene is TRBJ1-1, the V gene TRBV7-9, with D maybe TRBD1 (6 bases). The V and J ends lost 4 bases and 1 base respectively, with 16 bases between them. The CDR3 covers 16 residues. From germline, CDR1 is SEHNR and CDR2 FQNEAQ (reference sequence). DNA of the CDR3: TGTGCCAGCAGCTCGGGGCAGGCCAGGGGGAACACTGAAGCTTTCTTT. It yields the protein CASSSGQARGNTEAFF.

This chain connects TRBV10-2 to TRBJ2-7; 11 bases line up with TRBD2. Germline trimming cut 4 bases from V and 7 bases from J; bases unmatched to any gene: 12. The CDR3 length is 16 residues. Germline V gives CDR1 WSHSY, CDR2 SAAADI. CDR3 region: CASSGSVTSGTGEQYF. CDR3 in DNA: TGCGCCAGCAGTGGATCGGTGACTAGCGGGACGGGGGAGCAGTACTTC.

This clone has more than one count but fewer than ten. The rearrangement joins TRBV2 to TRBJ1-2; D perhaps matches TRBD1 (5 bases). CDR3 length equals 13 residues. Germline assignment: CDR1 SNHLY and CDR2 FYNNEI. The germline V and J ends were trimmed by 7 bases and 0 bases, with 9 bases remaining between them. CDR3 sequence (DNA): TGTGCCAGCACGGAGGGGACTAACTATGGCTACACCTTC. It specifies CASTEGTNYGYTF. Drawing the rest from reference TRBV2 and TRBJ1-2, the complete variable domain is EPEVTQTPSHQVTQMGQEVILRCVPISNHLYFYWYRQILGQKVEFLVSFYNNEISEKSEIFDDQFSVERPDGSNFTLKIRSTKLEDSAMYFCASTEGTNYGYTFGSGTRLTVV.

The CDR3 region has the DNA TGTGCCAGCAGCCAATACAACGCCCCGCCGGGACTAGCGGGAGGGCTAATAGATACGCAGTATTTT. Translated: CASSQYNAPPGLAGGLIDTQYF. The J gene is TRBJ2-3, the V gene TRBV4-2; the match to TRBD2 covers 16 bases. The V gene's germline CDR1 is LGHNA and CDR2 YNFKEQ. With V trimmed by 2 bases and J by 5 bases, 19 bases remained unmatched. The CDR3 totals 22 residues.

This clone was observed a handful of times. Additional DNA sequences in this sample encode the identical CDR3. The chain recombines TRBV6-4 with TRBJ1-5; 8 nucleotides align to TRBD1. The CDR3 runs to 15 residues. Losses at the gene ends were 5 bases for V and 2 bases for J; bases not matched to a gene: 5. Germline assignment: CDR1 MRHNA and CDR2 SNTAGT. The CDR3 DNA is TGTGCCAGCAGTCCCGGGACAGGAGGCAATCAGCCCCAGCATTTT. Protein product: CASSPGTGGNQPQHF.

This clone has more than one count but fewer than ten. V is TRBV27 and J is TRBJ2-3; 13 bases line up with TRBD2. Per germline, CDR1 MNHEY and CDR2 SMNVEV (reference sequence). V shed 6 bases and J 15 bases; nucleotides not matched to a gene: 15. The CDR3 extends over 15 amino acids. CDR3 loop: CASSRPGLAGFTEYF. The CDR3 DNA reads TGTGCCAGCAGCCGACCGGGACTAGCGGGGTTTACGGAATATTTT.

The genes are TRBV5-6 and TRBJ2-7; D remains ambiguous. In germline, CDR1 is SGHDT, CDR2 YYEEEE. The CDR3 is 14 residues long. Trimming removed 0 bases at V and 0 bases at J, with 7 bases between. DNA of the CDR3: TGTGCCAGCAGCTTGGTTCGGAGCTCCTACGAGCAGTACTTC. This encodes CASSLVRSSYEQYF.

The genes are TRBV4-1 and TRBJ1-5; D uncertain. The ends were cut back, 1 base at V and 11 bases at J, with 12 bases in the middle. This CDR3 spans 13 amino acids. Germline CDR1 reads MGHRA; CDR2 reads YSYEKL. The CDR3 protein is CASSQGRQATQHF. Written as DNA, the CDR3 is TGCGCCAGCAGCCAAGGTAGGCAGGCGACCCAGCATTTT.

The CDR3 region has the DNA TGTGCCAGCAGCTTCCAGACAGGTGAGACCCAGTACTTC. Residues: CASSFQTGETQYF. The chain has TRBV5-5 and TRBJ2-5, with a possible D match to TRBD1 (6 bases). CDR1 is SGHKS, CDR2 YYEKEE, per germline (reference sequence). Trimming took off 2 bases at V and 5 bases at J, with 10 bases between the two ends. The CDR3 contains 13 residues.

In its sample, this clone was seen a few times. The chain employs TRBV28 and TRBJ1-1, with 9 bases matching TRBD1. Germline CDR1 MDHEN, CDR2 SYDVKM. V lost 5 bases, J lost 7 bases, and 11 bases stayed unmatched. The CDR3 loop spans 15 amino acids. CDR3 in amino acids: CASSEPGQGKFEAFF. CDR3 bases: TGTGCCAGCAGTGAACCGGGACAGGGCAAATTTGAAGCTTTCTTT.

The chain recombines TRBV5-4 with TRBJ2-1; D call uncertain. CDR1 SGHNT and CDR2 YYREEE come from the germline V gene (reference sequence). There are 16 residues in the CDR3. Trimming stripped 0 bases from V and 0 bases from J, with 10 bases between. The CDR3, as DNA: TGTGCCAGCAGCTTGGGTAGCCCTAGCTCCTACAATGAGCAGTTCTTC. Amino acids: CASSLGSPSSYNEQFF.

The chain has TRBV5-4 and TRBJ2-5; 7 bases match TRBD1. This CDR3 region has 13 residues. The germline V gene has CDR1 SGHNT and CDR2 YYREEE (reference sequence). The V and J ends lost 4 bases and 0 bases, in that order; junction bases with no gene match: 0. The CDR3 is CASSDRDQETQYF. CDR3 bases: TGTGCCAGCAGCGACAGGGACCAAGAGACCCAGTACTTC. The complete variable domain, with remaining parts taken from reference TRBV5-4 and TRBJ2-5, reads ETGVTQSPTHLIKTRGQQVTLRCSSQSGHNTVSWYQQALGQGPQFIFQYYREEENGRGNFPPRFSGLQFPNYSSELNVNALELDDSALYLCASSDRDQETQYFGPGTRLLVL.

The chain carries TRBV5-1 and TRBJ2-7, with 7 bases matching TRBD1. Germline CDR1 SGHRS, CDR2 YFSETQ. V trimming: 0 bases; J trimming: 4 bases; junction bases outside the gene matches: 19. CDR3 length equals 19 residues. This chain's CDR3 is CASSLATEFQGGPPYEQYF. In DNA form, the CDR3 reads TGCGCCAGCAGCTTGGCCACGGAGTTTCAAGGGGGCCCCCCTTACGAGCAGTACTTC.

The chain joins TRBV2 to TRBJ2-7; 7 bases fit TRBD1. The CDR3 length is 12 residues. Germline trimming cut 6 bases from V and 4 bases from J; bases unmatched to any gene: 3. Per the germline V gene, CDR1 is SNHLY and CDR2 is FYNNEI. For the CDR3, the DNA is TGTGCCAGCAGGAACAGGGGTTACGAGCAGTACTTC. Protein product: CASRNRGYEQYF. The entire variable domain, with the rest obtained from reference TRBV2 and TRBJ2-7, is as follows: EPEVTQTPSHQVTQMGQEVILRCVPISNHLYFYWYRQILGQKVEFLVSFYNNEISEKSEIFDDQFSVERPDGSNFTLKIRSTKLEDSAMYFCASRNRGYEQYFGPGTRLTVT.

The chain combines TRBV4-1 with TRBJ2-7, with D perhaps matching TRBD2 (6 bases). Germline V gives CDR1 MGHRA, CDR2 YSYEKL. CDR3 size: 15 residues. Deletions cut 1 base from V and 3 bases from J, with 13 bases between. This chain's CDR3 is CASSQGAGGIYEQYF. The CDR3 DNA reads TGCGCCAGCAGCCAAGGCGCGGGCGGGATCTACGAGCAGTACTTC.

The CDR3 protein is CASSPNSGANVLTF. CDR3 nucleotides: TGTGCCAGCAGCCCAAACTCTGGGGCCAACGTCCTGACTTTC. J is TRBJ2-6 and V is TRBV11-2; D unclear. This CDR3 comprises 14 residues. The germline gives CDR1 SGHAT, CDR2 FQNNGV. V dropped 5 bases and J dropped 0 bases, with 5 bases sitting between them. The complete variable domain, with remaining parts taken from reference TRBV11-2 and TRBJ2-6, reads EAGVAQSPRYKIIEKRQSVAFWCNPISGHATLYWYQQILGQGPKLLIQFQNNGVVDDSQLPKDRFSAERLKGVDSTLKIQPAKLEDSAVYLCASSPNSGANVLTFGAGSRLTVL.

The CDR3 coding sequence is TGTGCCAGCAGCTTAAAAGCAGGACAGGGGGATGAAAAACTGTTTTTT. This gives the protein CASSLKAGQGDEKLFF. The J gene is TRBJ1-4, the V gene TRBV7-6; 10 nucleotides align to TRBD1. The CDR3 spans 16 residues. Germline V CDR1 and CDR2: SGHVS, FNYEAQ. V dropped 2 bases and J dropped 6; count of bases not matched to a gene: 6.

This clone appeared a few times. V usage is TRBV10-3 and J usage is TRBJ2-1; 9 bases are a match to TRBD2. Germline CDR1 and CDR2: ENHRY and SYGVKD. The CDR3 has 15 residues. J was trimmed by 8 bases and V by 3 bases; bases with no gene match: 8. CDR3 in DNA: TGTGCCATCAGTGAAAGGCTAGCGGGATGGGATGAGCAGTTCTTC. Encoded protein: CAISERLAGWDEQFF.

The chain combines TRBV2 with TRBJ1-2; 8 nucleotides agree with TRBD1. The CDR3 totals 11 residues. Per the germline V gene, CDR1 is SNHLY and CDR2 is FYNNEI. With V trimmed by 8 bases and J by 12 bases, 8 bases remained unmatched. CDR3 sequence: CASGPPGGHTF. The CDR3 DNA reads TGTGCCAGCGGACCCCCAGGGGGCCACACCTTC.

The chain links TRBV2 to TRBJ1-1, with D unclear. CDR1 is SNHLY, CDR2 FYNNEI, per germline. There are 13 residues in the CDR3. V dropped 5 bases and J dropped 1 base, with 8 bases sitting between them. CDR3 DNA sequence: TGTGCCAGCAGTCCAGACTGGAACACTGAAGCTTTCTTT. Its protein product is CASSPDWNTEAFF.

V and J are TRBV6-6 and TRBJ2-4, with a possible D match to TRBD1 (5 bases). The CDR3 has 16 amino acids. V lost 0 bases to trimming and J lost 3 bases, with 12 bases between them. Per germline, CDR1 MNHNY and CDR2 SVGAGI (reference sequence). The CDR3 DNA reads as TGTGCCAGCAGTTACTCGATTTCAGGGCGCAAAAACATTCAGTACTTC. Amino acid sequence: CASSYSISGRKNIQYF.

The rearrangement joins TRBV19 to TRBJ1-5; D is ambiguous. The CDR3 spans 12 residues. Trimming took off 9 bases at V and 3 bases at J, with 9 bases between the two ends. Germline CDR1 and CDR2: LNHDA and SQIVND (reference sequence). CDR3 region: CASRLANQPQHF. In nucleotides, the CDR3 is TGTGCCAGCCGACTGGCCAATCAGCCCCAGCATTTT.

The chain uses TRBV15 and TRBJ1-5; tentative D call: TRBD1 (6 bases). CDR1 and CDR2 (germline): LNHNV, YYDKDF (reference sequence). The length of the CDR3 is 15 residues. V was trimmed by 6 bases and J by 0 bases, leaving 12 bases between them. For the CDR3, the DNA is TGTGCCACCAGGGACAGCTCTTATAGCAATCAGCCCCAGCATTTT. Translated: CATRDSSYSNQPQHF.